This TCR beta chain came from a study of cytomegalovirus exposure and HLA in healthy donors. Study-wide findings and caveats: When analyzed later, a missense DCLRE1C variant was found to be linked to TCR beta V- and J-gene trimming.

This clone was detected only a few times. Its antigen is unidentified. The CDR3 length is 13 residues. Germline CDR1 SNHLY, CDR2 FYNNEI. Germline trimming cut 3 bases from V and 6 bases from J; bases unmatched to any gene: 4. The PCR was carried out with 60 Vbeta primers and 13 Jbeta primers. Measured with immunoSEQ multiplex PCR; TCRdb has only the in-frame clones, and not every one. Of about 140,000 clones listed, 60% to 85% are singletons. Source material: PBMCs. The chain joins TRBV2 to TRBJ2-7, with 8 bases identical to TRBD1. The receptor was isolated from a man aged 35 to 55 in good health and CMV-seronegative. The CDR3 reads CASSDRGRTEQYF. CDR3 coding DNA: TGTGCCAGCAGTGACAGGGGGCGAACCGAGCAGTACTTC.